This is a list of T cell receptor beta chains from one sample in a study of T cell repertoires in cytomegalovirus infection. No cognate antigen is known for these TCRs. A single record per CDR3 protein comes from TCRdb applying MiXCR to the reads. This table holds 55,000 to 85,000 distinct CDR3 sequences, 20% found once. The source was CD8+ T cells from cultured PBMCs, collected from culture after CMV antigen stimulation. These receptors came from a human donor in good health (CMV status not recorded). Some clones in this sample may be carry-over from other donors' samples. Both conserved end residues are part of each CDR3. Each record gives: J gene, clone size, D gene, V gene, CDR3 DNA, CDR3 protein. D genes are given only for firm matches. Clone sizes are given selectively: once, few, many, or a class where the clone is expanded.

J: TRBJ1-2
size: NA
D: NA
V: TRBV5-5
DNA: TGTGCCAGCAGCTTGGAGGCAGGTTACGTCTATGGCTACACCTTC
CDR3: CASSLEAGYVYGYTF

J: TRBJ2-2
size: NA
D: NA
V: TRBV7-9
DNA: TGTGCCAGCGACAGGACCGGCGAGCTGTTTTTT
CDR3: CASDRTGELFF

J: TRBJ2-3
size: many
D: TRBD2
V: TRBV27
DNA: TGTGCCAGCAGTTTATCCCCTAGCGGAAAAACAGATACGCAGTATTTT
CDR3: CASSLSPSGKTDTQYF

J: TRBJ1-2
size: NA
D: TRBD1
V: TRBV27
DNA: TGTGCCAGCGGAACAGGGGGGATTTGGTATGGCTACACCTTC
CDR3: CASGTGGIWYGYTF

J: TRBJ1-2
size: NA
D: NA
V: TRBV6-2/TRBV6-3
DNA: TGTGCCAGCAGTTATGACGGATACCGCGACTATGGCTACACCTTC
CDR3: CASSYDGYRDYGYTF

J: TRBJ1-4
size: NA
D: NA
V: TRBV12-3/TRBV12-4
DNA: TGTGCCAGCAGTTTCGGCGGGCTGGAGGAGACTAATGAAAAACTGTTTTTT
CDR3: CASSFGGLEETNEKLFF

J: TRBJ2-1
size: NA
D: TRBD2
V: TRBV7-9
DNA: TGTGCCAGCAGCTCCGACCCTAGCGGGACCAAGCAGTTCTTC
CDR3: CASSSDPSGTKQFF

J: TRBJ1-2
size: few
D: NA
V: TRBV12-3/TRBV12-4
DNA: TGTGCCAGCAGTGAGAGGGCCTATGGCTACACCTTC
CDR3: CASSERAYGYTF

J: TRBJ2-4
size: many
D: TRBD1
V: TRBV19
DNA: TGTGCCAGTAGTTCCCGACAGGGGGCAGCCAAAAACATTCAGTACTTC
CDR3: CASSSRQGAAKNIQYF

J: TRBJ2-1
size: many
D: TRBD2
V: TRBV7-8
DNA: TGTGCCAGCAGCTTAGAGGGGACTATAAACAATGAGCAGTTCTTC
CDR3: CASSLEGTINNEQFF

J: TRBJ2-3
size: few
D: TRBD1
V: TRBV7-9
DNA: TGTGCCAGCAGCGCCGGGACAGGGGGCACAGATACGCAGTATTTT
CDR3: CASSAGTGGTDTQYF

J: TRBJ1-4
size: NA
D: NA
V: TRBV7-8
DNA: TGTGCCAGCAGCCGCTTGATGGCTGGGAGTGAAAAACTGTTTTTT
CDR3: CASSRLMAGSEKLFF

J: TRBJ1-1
size: NA
D: NA
V: TRBV6-2/TRBV6-3
DNA: TGTGCCAGCACCAGTGGGGCCGGGGGGGCTGAAGCTTTCTTT
CDR3: CASTSGAGGAEAFF

J: TRBJ2-7
size: NA
D: TRBD2
V: TRBV6-6
DNA: TGTGCCAGCAGTGACCAAGCGGGGGAGTACTCCTACGAGCAGTACTTC
CDR3: CASSDQAGEYSYEQYF

J: TRBJ2-1
size: NA
D: NA
V: TRBV4-1
DNA: TGCGCCAGCAGCCAAGATTTCCATGAGCAGTTCTTC
CDR3: CASSQDFHEQFF

J: TRBJ1-6
size: few
D: TRBD1
V: TRBV6-2/TRBV6-3
DNA: TGTGCCAGCAGTGTTGACAGGGTCCGGAATTCACCCCTCCACTTT
CDR3: CASSVDRVRNSPLHF

J: TRBJ2-5
size: NA
D: NA
V: TRBV29-1
DNA: TGCAGCGTCGTTACTGACTATTTCCAAGAGACCCAGTACTTC
CDR3: CSVVTDYFQETQYF

J: TRBJ1-5
size: NA
D: TRBD1
V: TRBV4-1
DNA: TGCGCCAGCAGCCACGGGACAGGCGAGGGTCAGCCCCAGCATTTT
CDR3: CASSHGTGEGQPQHF

J: TRBJ1-2
size: many
D: NA
V: TRBV6-2/TRBV6-3
DNA: TGTGCCAGCAGCTACTCGGCGGGGCCAGGGACCTATGGCTACACCTTC
CDR3: CASSYSAGPGTYGYTF

J: TRBJ2-7
size: few
D: TRBD1
V: TRBV7-8
DNA: TGTGCCAGCAGCTTTGGACAGGGGGCTTGGGAGCAGTACTTC
CDR3: CASSFGQGAWEQYF

J: TRBJ2-3
size: NA
D: NA
V: TRBV7-8
DNA: TGTGCCAGCAGCTTCCTAGAGGGGCTAGCTCTAGATACGCAGTATTTT
CDR3: CASSFLEGLALDTQYF

J: TRBJ2-7
size: few
D: NA
V: TRBV15
DNA: TGTGCCACCAGCAGAGATAGCGGCAGTGGCTACGAGCAGTACTTC
CDR3: CATSRDSGSGYEQYF

J: TRBJ2-5
size: many
D: NA
V: TRBV7-8
DNA: TGTGCCAGCAGCTTGGACTGGTACCAAGAGACCCAGTACTTC
CDR3: CASSLDWYQETQYF

J: TRBJ2-2
size: few
D: NA
V: TRBV11-2
DNA: TGTGCCAGCAGTCTGGTAGGAGAAAACACCGGGGAGCTGTTTTTT
CDR3: CASSLVGENTGELFF

J: TRBJ1-1
size: few
D: TRBD1
V: TRBV4-2
DNA: TGTGCCAGCAGCCGGCAATGGGTTGTCCTGGACAGGGACACTGAAGCTTTCTTT
CDR3: CASSRQWVVLDRDTEAFF

J: TRBJ1-2
size: NA
D: NA
V: TRBV5-4
DNA: TGTGCCAGCAGTTTAATTGGCTACACCTTC
CDR3: CASSLIGYTF

J: TRBJ2-7
size: few
D: NA
V: TRBV12-3/TRBV12-4
DNA: TGTGCCAGCAGTACCGGGATCATCTACGAGCAGTACTTC
CDR3: CASSTGIIYEQYF

J: TRBJ2-1
size: NA
D: TRBD1
V: TRBV6-2/TRBV6-3
DNA: TGTGCCAGCAGCCCGGACAGGGCTAGCTACAATGAGCAGTTCTTC
CDR3: CASSPDRASYNEQFF

J: TRBJ1-2
size: few
D: NA
V: TRBV9
DNA: TGTGCCAGCAGGAGGGGTGAAGGCTACACCTTC
CDR3: CASRRGEGYTF

J: TRBJ1-1
size: NA
D: NA
V: TRBV11-2
DNA: TGTGCCAGCAGCCACGGTAGTACTGAAGCTTTCTTT
CDR3: CASSHGSTEAFF